The subject of this entry is one T cell receptor (beta chain). What it binds is unknown. TCRB transcripts that were expressed got sequenced, as all of the isolated RNA had been reverse transcribed. Assay: immunoSEQ multiplex PCR; the TCRdb copy retains only in-frame clones and omits some. The table has approximately 44,000 clones, 66% seen once. This entry belongs to a study of beta chain features in type 1 diabetes. Study results and limitations: Among patients with Type 1 diabetes, TCRB CDR3s were moderately but significantly shorter in every one of the four CD4+ subsets.

The sample consisted of Tregs from blood. This receptor was obtained from a woman aged 18-29 years with type 1 diabetes.

The CDR3, as DNA: TGCGCCAGCAGCCAAGATTCGAAGAGTCACTATGGCTACACCTTC. Residues: CASSQDSKSHYGYTF. This chain links TRBV4-3 with TRBJ1-2; D is unresolved. Deletions cut 0 bases from V and 3 bases from J, with 11 bases between. Germline values: CDR1 LGHNA, CDR2 YSLEER. This CDR3 comprises 15 residues.